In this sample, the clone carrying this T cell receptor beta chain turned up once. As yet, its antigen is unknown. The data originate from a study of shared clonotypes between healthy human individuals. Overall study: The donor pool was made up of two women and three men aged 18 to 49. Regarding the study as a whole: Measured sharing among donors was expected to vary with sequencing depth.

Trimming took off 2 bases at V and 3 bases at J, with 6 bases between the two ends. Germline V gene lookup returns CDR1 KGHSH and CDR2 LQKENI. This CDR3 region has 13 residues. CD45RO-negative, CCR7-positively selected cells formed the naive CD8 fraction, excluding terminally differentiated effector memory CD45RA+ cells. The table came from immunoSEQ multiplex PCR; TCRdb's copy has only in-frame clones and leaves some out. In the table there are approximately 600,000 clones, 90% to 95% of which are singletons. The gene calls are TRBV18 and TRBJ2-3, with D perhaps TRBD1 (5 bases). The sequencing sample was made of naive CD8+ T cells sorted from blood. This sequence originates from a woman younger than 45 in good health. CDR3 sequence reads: CASSPAGTDTQYF. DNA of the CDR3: TGTGCCAGCTCACCAGCAGGGACAGATACGCAGTATTTT.